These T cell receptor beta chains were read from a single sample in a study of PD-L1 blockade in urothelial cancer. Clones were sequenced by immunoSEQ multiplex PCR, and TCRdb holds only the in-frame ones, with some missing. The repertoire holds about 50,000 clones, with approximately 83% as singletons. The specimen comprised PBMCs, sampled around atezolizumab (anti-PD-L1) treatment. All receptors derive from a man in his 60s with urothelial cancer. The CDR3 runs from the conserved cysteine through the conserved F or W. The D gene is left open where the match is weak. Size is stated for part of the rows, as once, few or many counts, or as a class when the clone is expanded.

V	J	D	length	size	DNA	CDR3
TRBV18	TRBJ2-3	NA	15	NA	TGTGCCAGCTCACCTAGCGCCCTTTACACAGATACGCAGTATTTT	CASSPSALYTDTQYF
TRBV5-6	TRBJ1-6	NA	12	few	TGTGCCAGCAGCTACAGCGGCGCACCCCTCCACTTT	CASSYSGAPLHF
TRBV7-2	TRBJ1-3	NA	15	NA	TGTGCCAGCAGCTTAGGTGTTGGACTCGGAAACACCATATATTTT	CASSLGVGLGNTIYF
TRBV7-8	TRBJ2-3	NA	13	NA	TGTGCCAGCAGCTTAGCCAGGGGAGATACGCAGTATTTT	CASSLARGDTQYF
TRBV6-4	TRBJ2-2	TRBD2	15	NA	TGTGCCAGCAGACCACTAGCGGCGGACACCGGGGAGCTGTTTTTT	CASRPLAADTGELFF
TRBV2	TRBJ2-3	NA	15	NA	TGTGCCAGCAAACGGACAGACTCTAGCACAGATACGCAGTATTTT	CASKRTDSSTDTQYF
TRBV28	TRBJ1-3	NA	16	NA	TGTGCCAGCAGTTTGGAGCAGGGGAACTCTGGAAACACCATATATTTT	CASSLEQGNSGNTIYF
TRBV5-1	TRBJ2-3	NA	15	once	TGCGCCAGCAGCTTGGCGGCAAGAGGCGTCGATACGCAGTATTTT	CASSLAARGVDTQYF
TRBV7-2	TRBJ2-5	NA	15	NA	TGTGCCAGCAGCTTAGATCCCCTAGCGAGAGAGACCCAGTACTTC	CASSLDPLARETQYF
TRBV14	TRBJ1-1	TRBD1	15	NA	TGTGCCAGCAGCCCTGTAGGACAGGGCGGCACTGAAGCTTTCTTT	CASSPVGQGGTEAFF
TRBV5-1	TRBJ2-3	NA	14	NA	TGCGCCAGCAGCTTGGGAGGTCATGGGGATACGCAGTATTTT	CASSLGGHGDTQYF
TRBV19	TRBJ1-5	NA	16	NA	TGTGCCAGTGACGGCGGGGGAGGGTATAGCAATCAGCCCCAGCATTTT	CASDGGGGYSNQPQHF
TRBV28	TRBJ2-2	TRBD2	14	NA	TGTGCCAGCAGATCCAGCGGGGGGACCGGGGAGCTGTTTTTT	CASRSSGGTGELFF
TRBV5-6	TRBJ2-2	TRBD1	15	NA	TGTGCCAGCCATATACAGGGGGCGAACACCGGGGAGCTGTTTTTT	CASHIQGANTGELFF
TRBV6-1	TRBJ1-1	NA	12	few	TGTGCCAGCAGTGAGGTATGGAGTTTAGCTTTCTTT	CASSEVWSLAFF
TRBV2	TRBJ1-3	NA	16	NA	TGTGCCAGCAGTGAACGGGGGGGCCGATCTGGAAACACCATATATTTT	CASSERGGRSGNTIYF
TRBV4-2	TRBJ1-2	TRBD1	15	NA	TGTGCCAGCAGCCAAGCAGGGGGCCGTAACTATGGCTACACCTTC	CASSQAGGRNYGYTF
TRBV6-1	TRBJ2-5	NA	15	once	TGTGCCAGCAGGCCCTCGGCGGGGCCGTCTGAGACCCAGTACTTC	CASRPSAGPSETQYF
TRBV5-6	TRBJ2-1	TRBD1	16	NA	TGTGCCAGCAGCTTGGTCTGGCAGGGGGCCGGCCGTGAGCAGTTCTTC	CASSLVWQGAGREQFF
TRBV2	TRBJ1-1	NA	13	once	TGTGCCAGCAGCCAATACATGAACACTGAAGCTTTCTTT	CASSQYMNTEAFF
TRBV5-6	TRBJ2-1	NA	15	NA	TGTGCCAGCAGCTTGAGTATAAGGGAGGACAATGAGCAGTTCTTC	CASSLSIREDNEQFF
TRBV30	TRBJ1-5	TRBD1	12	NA	TGTGCCTTTACAGGGGGCAATCAGCCCCAGCATTTT	CAFTGGNQPQHF
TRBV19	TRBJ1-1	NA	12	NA	TGTGCCAGTAGTATAGCAGGCTTGGAAGCTTTCTTT	CASSIAGLEAFF
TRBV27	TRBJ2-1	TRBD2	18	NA	TGTGCCAGCAGACCCAGGGCTCTAGCGGGGATCTCCTACAATGAGCAGTTCTTC	CASRPRALAGISYNEQFF
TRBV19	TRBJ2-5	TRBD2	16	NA	TGTGCCAGTAGTATCTCGACTAGCGGGAACCAAGAGACCCAGTACTTC	CASSISTSGNQETQYF
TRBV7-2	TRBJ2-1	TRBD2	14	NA	TGTGCCAGCAGCGCAGCCGGGACTAGTCGCGTGCAGTTCTTC	CASSAAGTSRVQFF
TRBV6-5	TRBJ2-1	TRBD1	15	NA	TGTGCCAGCAGTTACACGACAGGGTTTTACAATGAGCAGTTCTTC	CASSYTTGFYNEQFF
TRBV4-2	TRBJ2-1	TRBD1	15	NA	TGTGCCAGCAGCCGGAAACCGGGACAGTACAATGAGCAGTTCTTC	CASSRKPGQYNEQFF
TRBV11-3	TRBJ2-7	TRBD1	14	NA	TGTGCCAGCAGCATCCAGACAGGGATTTTCGAGCAGTACTTC	CASSIQTGIFEQYF
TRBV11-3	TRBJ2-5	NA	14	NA	TGTGCCAGCAGCCCCGACAGAGGCCAAGAGACCCAGTACTTC	CASSPDRGQETQYF
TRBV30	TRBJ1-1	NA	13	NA	TGTGCCTGGGGACAGATGTTGAACACTGAAGCTTTCTTT	CAWGQMLNTEAFF
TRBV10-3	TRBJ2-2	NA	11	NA	TGTGCCATCAAGGGGGAAGGGGAGCTGTTTTTT	CAIKGEGELFF
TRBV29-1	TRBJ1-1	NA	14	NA	TGCAGCGTTGGGGCCAGGGGATCCAACACTGAAGCTTTCTTT	CSVGARGSNTEAFF
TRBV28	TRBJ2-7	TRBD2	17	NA	TGTGCCAGCAGTTTACCACTAGCGGGGGATCCTATACGCGAGCAGTACTTC	CASSLPLAGDPIREQYF
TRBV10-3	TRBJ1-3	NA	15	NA	TGTGCCATCAGTGACACGCCGAGCTCTGGAAACACCATATATTTT	CAISDTPSSGNTIYF
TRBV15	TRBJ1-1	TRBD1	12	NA	TGTGCCACCAGCAGAGATCGGGACAGCCTTTCATTT	CATSRDRDSLSF
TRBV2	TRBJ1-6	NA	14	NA	TGTGCCAGCAGCCCCCAGGGCGGGGGTTCACCCCTCCACTTT	CASSPQGGGSPLHF
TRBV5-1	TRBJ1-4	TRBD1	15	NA	TGCGCCAGCAGCTTCACAGGGGGCGCGACTGAAAAACTGTTTTTT	CASSFTGGATEKLFF
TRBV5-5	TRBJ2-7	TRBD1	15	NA	TGTGCCAGCAGCTTGAGGGGACAGGACTCCTACGAGCAGTACTTC	CASSLRGQDSYEQYF
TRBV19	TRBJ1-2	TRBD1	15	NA	TGTGCCAGTAGTCCTCGGGACAGGCCTAACTATGGCTACACCTTC	CASSPRDRPNYGYTF
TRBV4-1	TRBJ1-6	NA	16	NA	TGCGCCAGCAGCATGGCAGGCGTTGAAGCTGTTTCACCCCTCCACTTT	CASSMAGVEAVSPLHF
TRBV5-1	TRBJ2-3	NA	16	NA	TGCGCCAGCAGCAGGGGCGAGGACACTAGCACAGATACGCAGTATTTT	CASSRGEDTSTDTQYF
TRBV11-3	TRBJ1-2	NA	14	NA	TGTGCCAGCAGCTTAGATCAGGGATCCTATGGCTACACCTTC	CASSLDQGSYGYTF
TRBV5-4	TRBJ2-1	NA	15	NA	TGTGCCAGCAGGACTCCCTCAAGCTCCTACAATGAGCAGTTCTTC	CASRTPSSSYNEQFF
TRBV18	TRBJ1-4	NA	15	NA	TGTGCCAGCTCACCCTCGACAGACTTGCATGAAAAACTGTTTTTT	CASSPSTDLHEKLFF
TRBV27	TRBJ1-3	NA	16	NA	TGTGCCAGTAACCCATCGGGGGTTCCCTCTGGAAACACCATATATTTT	CASNPSGVPSGNTIYF